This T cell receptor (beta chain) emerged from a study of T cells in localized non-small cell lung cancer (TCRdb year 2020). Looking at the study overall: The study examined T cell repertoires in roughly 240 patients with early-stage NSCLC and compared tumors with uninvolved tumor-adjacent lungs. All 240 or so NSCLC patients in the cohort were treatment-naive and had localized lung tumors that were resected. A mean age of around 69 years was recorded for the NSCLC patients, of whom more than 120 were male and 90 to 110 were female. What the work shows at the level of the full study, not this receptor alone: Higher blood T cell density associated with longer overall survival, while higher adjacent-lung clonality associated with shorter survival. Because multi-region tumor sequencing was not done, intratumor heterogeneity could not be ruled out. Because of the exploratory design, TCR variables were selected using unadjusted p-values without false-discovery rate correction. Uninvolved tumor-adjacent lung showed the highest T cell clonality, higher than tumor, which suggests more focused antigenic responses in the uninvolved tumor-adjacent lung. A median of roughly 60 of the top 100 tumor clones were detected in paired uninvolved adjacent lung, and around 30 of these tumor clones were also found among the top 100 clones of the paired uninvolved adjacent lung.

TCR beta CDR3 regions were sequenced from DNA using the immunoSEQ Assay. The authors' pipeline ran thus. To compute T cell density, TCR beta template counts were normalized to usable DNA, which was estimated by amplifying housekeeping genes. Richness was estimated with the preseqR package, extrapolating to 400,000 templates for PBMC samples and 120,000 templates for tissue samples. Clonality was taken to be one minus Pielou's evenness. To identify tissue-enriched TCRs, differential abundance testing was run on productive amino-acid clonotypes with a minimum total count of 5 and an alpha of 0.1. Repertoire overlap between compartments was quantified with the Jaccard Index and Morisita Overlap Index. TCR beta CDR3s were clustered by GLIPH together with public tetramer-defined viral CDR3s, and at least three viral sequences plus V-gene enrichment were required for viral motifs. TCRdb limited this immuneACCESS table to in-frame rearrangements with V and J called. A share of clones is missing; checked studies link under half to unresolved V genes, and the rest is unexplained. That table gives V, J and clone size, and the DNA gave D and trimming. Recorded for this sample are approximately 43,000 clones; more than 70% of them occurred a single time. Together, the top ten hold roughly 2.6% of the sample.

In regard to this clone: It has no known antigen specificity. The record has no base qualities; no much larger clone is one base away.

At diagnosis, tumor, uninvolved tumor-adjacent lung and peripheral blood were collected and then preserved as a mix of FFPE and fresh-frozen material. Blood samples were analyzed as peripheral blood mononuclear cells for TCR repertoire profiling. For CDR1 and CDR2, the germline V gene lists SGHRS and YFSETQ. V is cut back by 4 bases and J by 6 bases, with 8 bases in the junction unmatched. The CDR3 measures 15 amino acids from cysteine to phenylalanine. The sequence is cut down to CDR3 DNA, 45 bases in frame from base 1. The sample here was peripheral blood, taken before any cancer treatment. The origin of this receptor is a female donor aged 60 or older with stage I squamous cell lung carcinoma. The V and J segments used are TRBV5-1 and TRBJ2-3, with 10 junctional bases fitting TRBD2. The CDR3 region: CASSTTSGMQDTQYF. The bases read TGCGCCAGCAGCACTACTAGCGGGATGCAGGATACGCAGTATTTT.